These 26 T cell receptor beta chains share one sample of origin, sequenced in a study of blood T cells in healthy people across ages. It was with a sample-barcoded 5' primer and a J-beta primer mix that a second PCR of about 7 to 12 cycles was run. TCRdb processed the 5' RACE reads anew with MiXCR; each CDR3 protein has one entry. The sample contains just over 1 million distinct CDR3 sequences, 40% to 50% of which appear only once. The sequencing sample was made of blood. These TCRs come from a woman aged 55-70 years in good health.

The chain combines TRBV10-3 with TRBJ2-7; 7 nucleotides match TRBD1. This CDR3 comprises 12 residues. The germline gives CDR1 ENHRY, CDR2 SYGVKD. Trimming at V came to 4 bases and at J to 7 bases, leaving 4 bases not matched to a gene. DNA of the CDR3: TGTGCCATCAGTGGGGACAGCCGAGAGCAGTACTTC. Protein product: CAISGDSREQYF.

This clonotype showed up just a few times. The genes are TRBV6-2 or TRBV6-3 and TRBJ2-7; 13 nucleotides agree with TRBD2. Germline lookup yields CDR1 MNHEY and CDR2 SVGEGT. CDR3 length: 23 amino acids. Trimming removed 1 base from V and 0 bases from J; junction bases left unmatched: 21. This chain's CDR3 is CASSYCETGLRWTSGSNSYEQYF. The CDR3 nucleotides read TGTGCCAGCAGTTACTGCGAGACAGGGCTGCGATGGACTAGCGGGAGCAACTCCTACGAGCAGTACTTC.

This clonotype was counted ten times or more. The CDR3 sequence is CSARVRDRSYEQYF. CDR3 DNA sequence: TGCAGTGCTAGAGTTAGGGACAGGTCCTACGAGCAGTACTTC. This rearrangement joins TRBV20-1 to TRBJ2-7, with TRBD1 matching over 8 bases. V shed 1 base, J shed 1 base, and the junction held 3 bases outside the gene matches. CDR1 and CDR2 (germline): DFQATT, SNEGSKA (reference sequence). The CDR3 totals 14 residues.

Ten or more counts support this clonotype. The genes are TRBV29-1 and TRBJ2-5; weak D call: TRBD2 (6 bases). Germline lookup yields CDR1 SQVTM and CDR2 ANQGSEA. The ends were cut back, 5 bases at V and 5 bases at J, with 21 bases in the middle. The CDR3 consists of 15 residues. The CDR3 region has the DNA TGCAGCGTTTTAGGACTAAAAGGCGGGATTGAGACCCAGTACTTC. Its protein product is CSVLGLKGGIETQYF.

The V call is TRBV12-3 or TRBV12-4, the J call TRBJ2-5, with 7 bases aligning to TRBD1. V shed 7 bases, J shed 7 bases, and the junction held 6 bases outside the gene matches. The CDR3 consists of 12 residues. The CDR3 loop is CASKGTEGTQYF. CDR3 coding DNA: TGTGCCAGCAAAGGGACAGAAGGGACCCAGTACTTC.

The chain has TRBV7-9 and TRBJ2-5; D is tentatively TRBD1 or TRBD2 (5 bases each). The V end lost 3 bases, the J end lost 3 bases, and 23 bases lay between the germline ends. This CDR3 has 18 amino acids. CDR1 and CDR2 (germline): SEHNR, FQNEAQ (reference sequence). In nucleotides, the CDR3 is TGTGCCAGCAGCTTCTCGAGAGGGGCCCAGACCGGCAAAGAGACCCAGTACTTC. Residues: CASSFSRGAQTGKETQYF.

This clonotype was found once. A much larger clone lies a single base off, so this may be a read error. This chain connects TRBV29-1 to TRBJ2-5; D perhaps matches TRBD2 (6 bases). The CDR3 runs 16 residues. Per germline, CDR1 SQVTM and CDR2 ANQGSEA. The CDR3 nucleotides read TGCAGCCTTGAAGATCAAAATCCGGGAGCGAGGGAGACCCAGTACTTC. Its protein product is CSLEDQNPGARETQYF.

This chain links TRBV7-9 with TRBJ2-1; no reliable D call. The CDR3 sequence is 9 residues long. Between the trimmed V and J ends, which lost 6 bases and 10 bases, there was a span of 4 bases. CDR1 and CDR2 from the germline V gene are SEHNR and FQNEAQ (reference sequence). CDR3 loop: CASSPEQFF. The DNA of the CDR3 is TGTGCCAGCAGTCCAGAGCAGTTCTTC.

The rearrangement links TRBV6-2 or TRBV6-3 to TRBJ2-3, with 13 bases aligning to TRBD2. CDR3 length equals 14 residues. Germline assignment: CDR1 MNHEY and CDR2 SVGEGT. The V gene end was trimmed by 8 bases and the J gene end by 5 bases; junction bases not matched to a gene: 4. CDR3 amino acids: CASGLAGVLDTQYF. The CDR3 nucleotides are TGTGCCAGCGGACTAGCGGGAGTTTTAGATACGCAGTATTTT.

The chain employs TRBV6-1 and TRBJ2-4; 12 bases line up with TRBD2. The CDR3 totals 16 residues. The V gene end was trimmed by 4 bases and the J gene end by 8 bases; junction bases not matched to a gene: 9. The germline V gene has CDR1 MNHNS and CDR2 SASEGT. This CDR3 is CASSGRLAGVGDIQYF. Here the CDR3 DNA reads TGTGCCAGCAGTGGGAGACTAGCGGGAGTAGGGGACATTCAGTACTTC.

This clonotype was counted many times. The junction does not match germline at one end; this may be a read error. The CDR3 region is CASSRDSYNEQFF. Written as DNA, the CDR3 is TGCGCCAGCTCACGGGACTCCTACAATGAGCAGTTCTTC. The J gene is TRBJ2-1, the V gene TRBV6-6; the D gene is possibly TRBD2 (5 bases). The CDR3 is 13 residues long. The germline V gene encodes CDR1 MNHNY and CDR2 SVGAGI (reference sequence).

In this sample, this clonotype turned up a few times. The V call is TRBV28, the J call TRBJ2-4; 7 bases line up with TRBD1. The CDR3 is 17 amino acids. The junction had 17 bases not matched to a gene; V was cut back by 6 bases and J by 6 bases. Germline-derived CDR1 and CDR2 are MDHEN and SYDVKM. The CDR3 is CASRGGEGGFYTNIQYF. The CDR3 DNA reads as TGTGCCAGCAGGGGTGGGGAAGGGGGCTTCTACACAAACATTCAGTACTTC.

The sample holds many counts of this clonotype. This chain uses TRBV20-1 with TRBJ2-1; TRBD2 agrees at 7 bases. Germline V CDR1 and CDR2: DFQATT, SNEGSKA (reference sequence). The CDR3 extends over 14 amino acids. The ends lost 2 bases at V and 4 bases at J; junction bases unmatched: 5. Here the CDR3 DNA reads TGCAGTGCTAGACCTAGCGGTCTTTACAATGAGCAGTTCTTC. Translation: CSARPSGLYNEQFF.

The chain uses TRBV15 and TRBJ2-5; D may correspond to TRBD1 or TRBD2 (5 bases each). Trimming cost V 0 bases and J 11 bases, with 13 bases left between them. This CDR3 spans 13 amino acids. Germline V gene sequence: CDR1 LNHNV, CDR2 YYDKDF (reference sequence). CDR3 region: CATSRESVGEQYF. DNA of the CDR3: TGTGCCACCAGCAGAGAATCGGTGGGGGAGCAGTACTTC.

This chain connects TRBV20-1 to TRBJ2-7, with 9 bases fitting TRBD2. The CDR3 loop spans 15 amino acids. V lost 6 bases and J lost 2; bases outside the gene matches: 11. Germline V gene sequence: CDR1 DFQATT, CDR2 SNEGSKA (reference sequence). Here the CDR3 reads CSAALPRGGAYEQYF. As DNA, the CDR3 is TGCAGTGCCGCCCTCCCCCGCGGGGGGGCCTACGAGCAGTACTTC.

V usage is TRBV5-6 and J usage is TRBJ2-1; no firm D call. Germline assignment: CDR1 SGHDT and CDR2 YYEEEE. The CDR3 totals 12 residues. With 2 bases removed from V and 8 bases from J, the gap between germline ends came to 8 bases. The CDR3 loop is CASSFAGYEQFF. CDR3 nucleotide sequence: TGTGCCAGCAGCTTTGCCGGCTATGAGCAGTTCTTC.

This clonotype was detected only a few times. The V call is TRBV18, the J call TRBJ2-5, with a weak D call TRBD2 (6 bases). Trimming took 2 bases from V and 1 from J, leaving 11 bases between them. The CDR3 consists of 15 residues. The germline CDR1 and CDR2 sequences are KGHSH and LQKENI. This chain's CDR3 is CASSPAGRLQETQYF. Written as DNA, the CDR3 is TGTGCCAGCTCACCAGCGGGGCGGCTCCAAGAGACCCAGTACTTC.

The CDR3 DNA is TGCAGTGCTAGCACCGAGGGCTACGAGCAGTACTTC. Its translation is CSASTEGYEQYF. This chain joins TRBV20-1 and TRBJ2-7; a weak D match, TRBD2 (5 bases). Germline V gene lookup returns CDR1 DFQATT and CDR2 SNEGSKA (reference sequence). CDR3 length equals 12 residues. Trimming took 3 bases from V and 3 from J, leaving 9 bases between them.

CDR3 bases: TGTGCCAGCAACGACCAGGAGGGCGCCTACGAGCAGTACTTC. Translating it yields CASNDQEGAYEQYF. The gene calls are TRBV11-2 and TRBJ2-7, with D tentatively TRBD2 (6 bases). This CDR3 has 14 amino acids. The germline V gene encodes CDR1 SGHAT and CDR2 FQNNGV. V was pared by 7 bases and J by 2 bases, with 15 bases between.

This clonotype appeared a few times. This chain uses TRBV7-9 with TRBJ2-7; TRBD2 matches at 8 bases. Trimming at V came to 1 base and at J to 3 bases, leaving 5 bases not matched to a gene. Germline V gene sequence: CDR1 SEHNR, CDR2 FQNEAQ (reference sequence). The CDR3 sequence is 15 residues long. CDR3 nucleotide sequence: TGTGCCAGCAGCTTAGTGGGCGGGAGGATCTACGAGCAGTACTTC. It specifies CASSLVGGRIYEQYF.

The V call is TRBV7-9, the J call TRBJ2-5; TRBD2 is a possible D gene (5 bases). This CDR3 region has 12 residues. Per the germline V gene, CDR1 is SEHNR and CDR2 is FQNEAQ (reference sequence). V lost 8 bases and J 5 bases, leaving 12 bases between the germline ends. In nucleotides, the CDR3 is TGTGCCAGCCTCGGGGTTGTGGAGACCCAGTACTTC. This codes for CASLGVVETQYF. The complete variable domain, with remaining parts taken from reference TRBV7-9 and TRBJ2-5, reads DTGVSQNPRHKITKRGQNVTFRCDPISEHNRLYWYRQTLGQGPEFLTYFQNEAQLEKSRLLSDRFSAERPKGSFSTLEIQRTEQGDSAMYLCASLGVVETQYFGPGTRLLVL.

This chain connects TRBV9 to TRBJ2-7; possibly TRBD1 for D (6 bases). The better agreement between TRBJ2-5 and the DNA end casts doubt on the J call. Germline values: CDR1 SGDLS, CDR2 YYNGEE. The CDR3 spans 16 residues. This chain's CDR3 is CASSVYSGESGETQYF. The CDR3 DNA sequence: TGTGCCAGCAGCGTATATTCAGGGGAGAGCGGAGAGACCCAGTACTTC.

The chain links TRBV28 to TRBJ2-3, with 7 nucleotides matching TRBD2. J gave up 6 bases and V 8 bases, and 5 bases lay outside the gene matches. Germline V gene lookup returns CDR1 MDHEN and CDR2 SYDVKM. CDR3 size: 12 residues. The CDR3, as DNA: TGTGCCAGCTTGGCAGCGGGGGATACGCAGTATTTT. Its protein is CASLAAGDTQYF. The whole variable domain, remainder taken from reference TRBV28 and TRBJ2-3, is DVKVTQSSRYLVKRTGEKVFLECVQDMDHENMFWYRQDPGLGLRLIYFSYDVKMKEKGDIPEGYSVSREKKERFSLILESASTNQTSMYLCASLAAGDTQYFGPGTRLTVL.

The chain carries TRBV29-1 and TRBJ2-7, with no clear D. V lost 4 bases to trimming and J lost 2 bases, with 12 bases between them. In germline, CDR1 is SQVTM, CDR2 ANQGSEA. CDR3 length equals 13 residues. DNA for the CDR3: TGCAGCGTTGTAGTAGGAGCTACCTACGAGCAGTACTTC. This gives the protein CSVVVGATYEQYF.

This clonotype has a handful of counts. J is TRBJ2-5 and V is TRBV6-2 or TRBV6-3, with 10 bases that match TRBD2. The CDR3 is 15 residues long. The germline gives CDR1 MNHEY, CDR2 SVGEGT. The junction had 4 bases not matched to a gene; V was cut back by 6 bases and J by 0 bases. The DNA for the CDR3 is TGTGCCAGCAGCATAGCGGGAGGTCACCAAGAGACCCAGTACTTC. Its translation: CASSIAGGHQETQYF.

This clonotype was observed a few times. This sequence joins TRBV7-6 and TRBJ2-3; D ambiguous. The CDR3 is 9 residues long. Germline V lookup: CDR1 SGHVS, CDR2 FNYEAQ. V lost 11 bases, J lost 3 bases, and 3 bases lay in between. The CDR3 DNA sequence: TGTGCCGCTACAGATACGCAGTATTTT. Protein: CAATDTQYF.